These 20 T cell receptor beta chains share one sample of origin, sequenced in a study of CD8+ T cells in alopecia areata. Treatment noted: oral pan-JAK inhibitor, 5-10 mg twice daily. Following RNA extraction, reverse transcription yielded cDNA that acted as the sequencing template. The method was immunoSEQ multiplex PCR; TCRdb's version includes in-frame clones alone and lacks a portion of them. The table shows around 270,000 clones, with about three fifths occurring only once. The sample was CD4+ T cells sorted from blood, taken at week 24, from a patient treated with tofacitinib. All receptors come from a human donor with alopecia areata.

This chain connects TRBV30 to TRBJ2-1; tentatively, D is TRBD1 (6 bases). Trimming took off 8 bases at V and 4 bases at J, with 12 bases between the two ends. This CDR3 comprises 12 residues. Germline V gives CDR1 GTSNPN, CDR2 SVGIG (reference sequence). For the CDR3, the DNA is TGTGCCGGGAAAGGACAGTACAATGAGCAGTTCTTC. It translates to CAGKGQYNEQFF.

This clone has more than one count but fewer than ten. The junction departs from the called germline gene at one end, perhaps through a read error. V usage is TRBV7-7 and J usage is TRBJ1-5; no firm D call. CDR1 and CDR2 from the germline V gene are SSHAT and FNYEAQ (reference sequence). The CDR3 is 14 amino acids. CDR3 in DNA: TGTGCTAGCAGCGGGCAGGATACGGATCAGCCCCAGCATTTT. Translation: CASSGQDTDQPQHF.

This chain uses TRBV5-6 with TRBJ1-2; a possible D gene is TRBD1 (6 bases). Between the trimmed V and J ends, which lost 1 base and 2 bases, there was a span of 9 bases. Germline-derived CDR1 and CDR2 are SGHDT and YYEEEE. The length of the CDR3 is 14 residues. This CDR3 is CASSLQGRNYGYTF. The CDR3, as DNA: TGTGCCAGCAGCTTGCAGGGGCGCAACTATGGCTACACCTTC.

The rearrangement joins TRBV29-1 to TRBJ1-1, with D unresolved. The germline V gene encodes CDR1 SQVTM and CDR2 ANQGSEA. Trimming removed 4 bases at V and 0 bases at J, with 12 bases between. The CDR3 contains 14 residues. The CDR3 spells CSVGRKLVNTEAFF. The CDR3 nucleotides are TGCAGCGTTGGGCGGAAGCTCGTGAACACTGAAGCTTTCTTT. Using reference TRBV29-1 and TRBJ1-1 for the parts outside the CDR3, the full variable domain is SAVISQKPSRDICQRGTSLTIQCQVDSQVTMMFWYRQQPGQSLTLIATANQGSEATYESGFVIDKFPISRPNLTFSTLTVSNMSPEDSSIYLCSVGRKLVNTEAFFGQGTRLTVV.

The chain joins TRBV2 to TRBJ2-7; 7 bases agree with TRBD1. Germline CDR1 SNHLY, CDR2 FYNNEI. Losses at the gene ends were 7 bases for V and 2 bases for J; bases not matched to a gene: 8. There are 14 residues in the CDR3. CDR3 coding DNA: TGTGCCAGCAAAGACAGGGAAATGGCCTACGAGCAGTACTTC. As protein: CASKDREMAYEQYF.

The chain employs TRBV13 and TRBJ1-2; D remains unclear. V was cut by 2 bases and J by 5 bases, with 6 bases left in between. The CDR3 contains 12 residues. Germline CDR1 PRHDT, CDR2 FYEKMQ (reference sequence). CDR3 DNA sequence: TGTGCCAGCAGCTTATGGCAATATGGCTACACCTTC. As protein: CASSLWQYGYTF.

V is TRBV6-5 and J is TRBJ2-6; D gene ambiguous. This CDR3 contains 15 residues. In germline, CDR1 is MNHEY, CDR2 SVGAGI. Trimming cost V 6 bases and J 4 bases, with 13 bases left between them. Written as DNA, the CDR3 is TGTGCCAGCAGCCCAAATGGGGTAGGGGCCAACGTCCTGACTTTC. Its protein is CASSPNGVGANVLTF.

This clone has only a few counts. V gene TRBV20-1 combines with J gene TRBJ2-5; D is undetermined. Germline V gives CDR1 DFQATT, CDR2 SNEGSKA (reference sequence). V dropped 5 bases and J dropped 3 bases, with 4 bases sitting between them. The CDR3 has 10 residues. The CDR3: CSAAKETQYF. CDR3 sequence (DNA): TGCAGTGCTGCCAAAGAGACCCAGTACTTC.

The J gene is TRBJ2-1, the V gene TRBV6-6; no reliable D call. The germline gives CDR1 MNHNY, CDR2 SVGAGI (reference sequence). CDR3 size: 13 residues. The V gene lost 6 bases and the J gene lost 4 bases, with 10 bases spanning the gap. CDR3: CASSPARYNEQFF. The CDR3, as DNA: TGTGCCAGCAGCCCAGCCCGTTACAATGAGCAGTTCTTC.

The CDR3 bases are TGTGCCTGGAGTGTGGGGGTACCAAGCACAGATACGCAGTATTTT. This sequence encodes CAWSVGVPSTDTQYF. The V gene is TRBV30, the J gene TRBJ2-3, with D possibly called TRBD1 or TRBD2 (5 bases each). Germline V gives CDR1 GTSNPN, CDR2 SVGIG (reference sequence). This CDR3 has 15 residues. The germline V and J ends were trimmed by 0 bases and 0 bases, with 10 bases remaining between them.

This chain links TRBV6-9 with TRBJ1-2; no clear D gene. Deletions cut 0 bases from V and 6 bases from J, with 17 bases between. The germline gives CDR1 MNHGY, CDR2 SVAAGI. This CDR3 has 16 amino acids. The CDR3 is CASSYSKGLTSDGYTF. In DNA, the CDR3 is TGTGCCAGCAGTTATTCGAAGGGATTAACGTCGGATGGCTACACCTTC.

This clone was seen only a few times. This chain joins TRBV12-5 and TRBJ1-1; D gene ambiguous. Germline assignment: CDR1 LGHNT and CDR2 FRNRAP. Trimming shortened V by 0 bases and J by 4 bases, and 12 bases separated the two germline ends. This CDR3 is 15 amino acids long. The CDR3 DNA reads TGTGCTAGTGGTTTGGTACTTGGGAGGGTCACTGAAGCTTTCTTT. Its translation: CASGLVLGRVTEAFF. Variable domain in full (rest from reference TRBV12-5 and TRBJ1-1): DARVTQTPRHKVTEMGQEVTMRCQPILGHNTVFWYRQTMMQGLELLAYFRNRAPLDDSGMPKDRFSAEMPDATLATLKIQPSEPRDSAVYFCASGLVLGRVTEAFFGQGTRLTVV.

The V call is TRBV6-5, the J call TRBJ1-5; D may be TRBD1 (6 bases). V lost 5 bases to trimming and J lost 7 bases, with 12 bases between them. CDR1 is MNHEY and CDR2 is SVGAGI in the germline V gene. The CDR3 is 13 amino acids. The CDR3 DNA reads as TGTGCCAGCAGTAATCTACAGGGCCAGCCCCAGCATTTT. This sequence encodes CASSNLQGQPQHF.

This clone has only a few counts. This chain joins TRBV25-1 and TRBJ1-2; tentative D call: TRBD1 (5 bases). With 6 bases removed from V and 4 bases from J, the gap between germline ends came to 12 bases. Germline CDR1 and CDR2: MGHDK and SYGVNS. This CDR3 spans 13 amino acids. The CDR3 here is CASRVPGTYGYTF. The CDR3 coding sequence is TGTGCCAGCAGAGTCCCAGGGACCTATGGCTACACCTTC.

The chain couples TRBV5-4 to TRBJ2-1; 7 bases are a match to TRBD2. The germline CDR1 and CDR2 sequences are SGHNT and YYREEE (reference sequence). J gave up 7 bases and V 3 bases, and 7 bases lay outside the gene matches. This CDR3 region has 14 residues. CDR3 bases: TGTGCCAGCAGCTCCGGACTAGACGGGAATGAGCAGTTCTTC. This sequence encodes CASSSGLDGNEQFF.

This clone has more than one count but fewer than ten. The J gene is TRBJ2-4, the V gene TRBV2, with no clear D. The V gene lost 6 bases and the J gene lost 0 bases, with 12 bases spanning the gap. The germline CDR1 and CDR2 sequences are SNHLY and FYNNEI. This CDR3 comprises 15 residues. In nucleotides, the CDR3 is TGTGCCAGCAGAGTTATTAGATTAGCCAAAAACATTCAGTACTTC. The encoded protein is CASRVIRLAKNIQYF.

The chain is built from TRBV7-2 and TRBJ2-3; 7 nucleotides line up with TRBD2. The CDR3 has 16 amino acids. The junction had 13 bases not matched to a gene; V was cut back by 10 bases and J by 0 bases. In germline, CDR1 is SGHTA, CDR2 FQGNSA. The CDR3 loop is CATRLDPAGSTDTQYF. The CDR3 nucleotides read TGTGCCACCCGCTTAGACCCAGCGGGGAGCACAGATACGCAGTATTTT.

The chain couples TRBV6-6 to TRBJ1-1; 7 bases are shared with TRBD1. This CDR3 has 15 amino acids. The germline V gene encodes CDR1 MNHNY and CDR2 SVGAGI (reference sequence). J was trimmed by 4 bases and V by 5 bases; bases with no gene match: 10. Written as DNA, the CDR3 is TGTGCCAGCAGTGATAGACAGGGAACAAGCACTGAAGCTTTCTTT. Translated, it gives CASSDRQGTSTEAFF.

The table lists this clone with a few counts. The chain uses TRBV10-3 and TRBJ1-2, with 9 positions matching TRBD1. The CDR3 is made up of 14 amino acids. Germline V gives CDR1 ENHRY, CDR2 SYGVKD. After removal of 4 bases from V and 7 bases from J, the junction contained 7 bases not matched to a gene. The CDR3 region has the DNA TGTGCCATCAGTGCCTCGACAGGGGGTTTTGGCTACACCTTC. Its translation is CAISASTGGFGYTF.

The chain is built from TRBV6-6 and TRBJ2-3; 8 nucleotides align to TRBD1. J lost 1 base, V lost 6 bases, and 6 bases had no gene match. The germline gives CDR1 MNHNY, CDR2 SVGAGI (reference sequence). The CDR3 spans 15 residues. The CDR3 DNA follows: TGTGCCAGCAGGCCTACAGGGGGGCGCACAGATACGCAGTATTTT. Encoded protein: CASRPTGGRTDTQYF.